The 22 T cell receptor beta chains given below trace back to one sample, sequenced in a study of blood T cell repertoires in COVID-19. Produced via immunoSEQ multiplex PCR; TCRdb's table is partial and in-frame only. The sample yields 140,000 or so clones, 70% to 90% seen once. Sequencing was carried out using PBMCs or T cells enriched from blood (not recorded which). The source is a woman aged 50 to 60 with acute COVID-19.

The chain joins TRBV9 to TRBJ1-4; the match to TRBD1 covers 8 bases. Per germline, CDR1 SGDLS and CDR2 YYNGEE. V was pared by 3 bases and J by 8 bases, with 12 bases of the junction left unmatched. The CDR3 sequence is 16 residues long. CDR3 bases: TGTGCCAGCAGCGCCCGACAGGGGCTGACGGGGGAAAAACTGTTTTTT. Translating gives CASSARQGLTGEKLFF.

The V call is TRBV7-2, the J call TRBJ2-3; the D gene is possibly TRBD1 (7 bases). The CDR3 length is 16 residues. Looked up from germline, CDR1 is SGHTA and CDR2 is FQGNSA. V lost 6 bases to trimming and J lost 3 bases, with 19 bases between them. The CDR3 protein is CASRLQGGGSTDTQYF. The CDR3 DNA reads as TGTGCCAGCAGACTTCAGGGGGGCGGTTCGACAGATACGCAGTATTTT.

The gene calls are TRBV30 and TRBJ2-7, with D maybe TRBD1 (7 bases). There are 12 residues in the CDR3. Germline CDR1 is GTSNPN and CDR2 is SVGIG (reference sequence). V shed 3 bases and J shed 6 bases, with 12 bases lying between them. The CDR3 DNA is TGTGCCTGGAGCCGTCAGGGGGGCGAGCAGTACTTC. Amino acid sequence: CAWSRQGGEQYF. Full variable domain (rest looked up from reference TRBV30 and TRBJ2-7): SQTIHQWPATLVQPVGSPLSLECTVEGTSNPNLYWYRQAAGRGLQLLFYSVGIGQISSEVPQNLSASRPQDRQFILSSKKLLLSDSGFYLCAWSRQGGEQYFGPGTRLTVT.

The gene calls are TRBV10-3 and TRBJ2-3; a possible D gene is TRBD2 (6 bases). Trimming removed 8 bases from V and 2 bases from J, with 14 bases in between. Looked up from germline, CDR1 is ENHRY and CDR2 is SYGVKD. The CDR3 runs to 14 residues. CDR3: CAIRDSQHTDTQYF. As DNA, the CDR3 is TGTGCCATCCGGGACTCACAACACACAGATACGCAGTATTTT.

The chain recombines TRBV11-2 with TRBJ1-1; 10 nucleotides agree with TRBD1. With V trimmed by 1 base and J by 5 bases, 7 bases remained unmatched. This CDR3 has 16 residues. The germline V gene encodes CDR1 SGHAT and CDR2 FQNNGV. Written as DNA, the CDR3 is TGTGCCAGCAGCTTAGGAGACAGGGGGCTGAGGACTGAAGCTTTCTTT. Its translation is CASSLGDRGLRTEAFF.

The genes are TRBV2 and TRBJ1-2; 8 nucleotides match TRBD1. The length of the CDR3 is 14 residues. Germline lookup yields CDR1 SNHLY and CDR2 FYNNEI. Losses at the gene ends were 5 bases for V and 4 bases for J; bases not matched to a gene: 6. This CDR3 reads CASSSAGTGYGYTF. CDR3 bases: TGTGCCAGCAGTTCCGCCGGGACAGGCTATGGCTACACCTTC.

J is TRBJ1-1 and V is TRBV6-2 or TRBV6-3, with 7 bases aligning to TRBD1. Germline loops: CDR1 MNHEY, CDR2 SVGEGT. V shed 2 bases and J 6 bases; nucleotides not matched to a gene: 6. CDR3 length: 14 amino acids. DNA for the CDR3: TGTGCCAGCAGTTACACAGGGGAACTGGCTGAAGCTTTCTTT. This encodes CASSYTGELAEAFF.

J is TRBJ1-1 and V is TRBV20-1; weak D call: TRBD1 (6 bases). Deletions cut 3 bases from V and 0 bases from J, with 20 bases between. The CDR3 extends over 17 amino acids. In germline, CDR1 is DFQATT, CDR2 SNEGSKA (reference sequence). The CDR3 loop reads CSASPQGNYYMNTEAFF. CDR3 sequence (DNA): TGCAGTGCTAGTCCACAGGGAAATTACTACATGAACACTGAAGCTTTCTTT.

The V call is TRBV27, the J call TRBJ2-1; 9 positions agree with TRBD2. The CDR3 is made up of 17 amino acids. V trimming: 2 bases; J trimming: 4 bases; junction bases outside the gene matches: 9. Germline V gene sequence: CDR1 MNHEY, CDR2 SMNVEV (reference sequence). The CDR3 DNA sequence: TGTGCCAGCAGTTTAAAGTTTAGCGGGAGTGGGTACAATGAGCAGTTCTTC. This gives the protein CASSLKFSGSGYNEQFF.

The CDR3 loop is CASSFTGGRTDTQYF. CDR3 bases: TGCGCCAGCAGCTTTACAGGGGGTCGCACAGATACGCAGTATTTT. The chain links TRBV5-1 to TRBJ2-3, with TRBD1 matching 8 bases. V trimming: 2 bases; J trimming: 1 base; junction bases outside the gene matches: 3. Germline V gene sequence: CDR1 SGHRS, CDR2 YFSETQ. The CDR3 is made up of 15 amino acids.

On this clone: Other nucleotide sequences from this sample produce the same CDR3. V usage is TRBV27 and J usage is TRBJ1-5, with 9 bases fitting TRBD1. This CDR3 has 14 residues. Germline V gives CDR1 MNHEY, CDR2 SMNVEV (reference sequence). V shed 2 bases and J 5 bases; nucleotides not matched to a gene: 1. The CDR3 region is CASSLTGGYQPQHF. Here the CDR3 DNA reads TGTGCCAGCAGTTTAACAGGGGGCTATCAGCCCCAGCATTTT.

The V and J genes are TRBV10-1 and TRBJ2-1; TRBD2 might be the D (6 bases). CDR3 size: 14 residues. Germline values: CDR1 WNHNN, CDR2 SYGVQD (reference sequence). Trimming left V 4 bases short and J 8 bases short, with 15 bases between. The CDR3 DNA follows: TGCGCCAGCAGTGTGGCTAGCGCGCCTTATGAGCAGTTCTTC. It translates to CASSVASAPYEQFF.

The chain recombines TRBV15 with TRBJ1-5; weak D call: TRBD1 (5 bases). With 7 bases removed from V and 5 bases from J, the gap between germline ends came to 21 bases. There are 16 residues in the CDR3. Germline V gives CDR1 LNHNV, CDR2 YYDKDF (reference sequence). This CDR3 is CATTLGGGRMHQPQHF. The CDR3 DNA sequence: TGTGCCACCACCCTCGGTGGGGGGAGGATGCATCAGCCCCAGCATTTT.

Written as DNA, the CDR3 is TGCAGCGTTGACAGGGGTGCAACCGGGGAGCTGTTTTTT. Its translation: CSVDRGATGELFF. The chain uses TRBV29-1 and TRBJ2-2; tentatively, D is TRBD1 (6 bases). Germline values: CDR1 SQVTM, CDR2 ANQGSEA. V lost 3 bases to trimming and J lost 5 bases, with 10 bases between them. The CDR3 runs 13 residues.

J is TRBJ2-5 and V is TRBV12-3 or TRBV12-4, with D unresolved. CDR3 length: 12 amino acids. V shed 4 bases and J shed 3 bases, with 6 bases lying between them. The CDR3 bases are TGTGCCAGCAGTTACCCTAAAGAGACCCAGTACTTC. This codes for CASSYPKETQYF.

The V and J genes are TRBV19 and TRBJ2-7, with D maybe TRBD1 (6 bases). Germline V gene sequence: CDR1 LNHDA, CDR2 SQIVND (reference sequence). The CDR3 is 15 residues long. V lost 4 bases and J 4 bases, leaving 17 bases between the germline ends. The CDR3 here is CASSNQGTGPYEQYF. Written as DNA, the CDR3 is TGTGCCAGTAGTAACCAGGGGACGGGACCTTACGAGCAGTACTTC.

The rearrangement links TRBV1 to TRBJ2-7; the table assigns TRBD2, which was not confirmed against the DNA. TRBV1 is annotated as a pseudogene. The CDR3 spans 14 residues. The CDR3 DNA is TGCACCAGCAGCCAGCGGGAGTCCTCCTACGAGCAGTACTTC. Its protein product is CTSSQRESSYEQYF.

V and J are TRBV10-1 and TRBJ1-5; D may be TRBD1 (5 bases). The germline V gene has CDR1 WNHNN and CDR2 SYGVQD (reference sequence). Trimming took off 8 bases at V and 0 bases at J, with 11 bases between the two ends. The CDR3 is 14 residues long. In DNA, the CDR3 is TGCGCCAGCGCCCCCAGGGTTAGCAATCAGCCCCAGCATTTT. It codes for CASAPRVSNQPQHF.

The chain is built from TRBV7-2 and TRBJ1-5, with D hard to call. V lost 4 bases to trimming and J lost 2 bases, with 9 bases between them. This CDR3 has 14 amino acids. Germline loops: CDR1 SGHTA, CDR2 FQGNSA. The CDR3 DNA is TGTGCCAGCAGCTCCCGAGGTGGCAATCAGCCCCAGCATTTT. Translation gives CASSSRGGNQPQHF.

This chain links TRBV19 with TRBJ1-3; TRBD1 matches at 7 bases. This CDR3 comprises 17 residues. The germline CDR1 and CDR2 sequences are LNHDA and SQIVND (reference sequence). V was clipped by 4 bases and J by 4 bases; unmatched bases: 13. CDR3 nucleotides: TGTGCCAGTAGTACCCTGACAGGGCTGGAAGTCGGAAACACCATATATTTT. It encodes CASSTLTGLEVGNTIYF.

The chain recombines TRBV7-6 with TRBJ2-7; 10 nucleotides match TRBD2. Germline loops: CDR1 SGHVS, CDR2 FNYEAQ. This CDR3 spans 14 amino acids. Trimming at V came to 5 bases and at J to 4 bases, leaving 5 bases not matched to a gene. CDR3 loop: CASSQGLARYEQYF. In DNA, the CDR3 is TGTGCCAGCAGCCAGGGACTAGCGAGGTACGAGCAGTACTTC. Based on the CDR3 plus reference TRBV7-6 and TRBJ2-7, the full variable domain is GAGVSQSPRYKVTKRGQDVALRCDPISGHVSLYWYRQALGQGPEFLTYFNYEAQQDKSGLPNDRFSAERPEGSISTLTIQRTEQRDSAMYRCASSQGLARYEQYFGPGTRLTVT.

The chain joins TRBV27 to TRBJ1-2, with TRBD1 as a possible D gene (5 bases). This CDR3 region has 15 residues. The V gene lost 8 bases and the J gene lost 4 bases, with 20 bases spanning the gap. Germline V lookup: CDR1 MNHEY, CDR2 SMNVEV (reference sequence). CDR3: CASPTPADSCYGYTF. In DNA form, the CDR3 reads TGTGCCAGCCCCACCCCAGCCGACAGCTGCTATGGCTACACCTTC.